The rows below give T cell receptor beta chains drawn from one sample of a study of blood T cell repertoires in COVID-19. Assay used: immunoSEQ multiplex PCR; TCRdb lists only in-frame clones, some missing. Found here are some 94,000 clones, roughly 72% of them singletons; the top ten hold around 23%. The sequenced material came from peripheral blood. These receptors all stem from a woman aged 55-69 years in a cohort sampled during active or convalescent COVID-19. CDR3s include the opening cysteine and the closing phenylalanine or tryptophan. Fields, in order: clone size, D gene, V gene, J gene, CDR3 protein, CDR3 DNA. The D gene is left open where the match is weak. The listing skips clone size in some rows; elsewhere it reads once, few, many or a size class.

-	-	TRBV7-2	TRBJ1-2	CASSSNPALGYTF	TGTGCCAGCAGCTCCAACCCTGCGCTTGGCTACACCTTC
few	-	TRBV7-9	TRBJ2-7	CASSAQGSSHPISYEQYF	TGTGCCAGCAGCGCTCAGGGTTCCTCCCATCCAATCTCCTACGAGCAGTACTTC
-	-	TRBV11-2	TRBJ2-1	CASSLDHPGGPYNEQFF	TGTGCCAGCAGCTTAGATCACCCGGGGGGCCCCTACAATGAGCAGTTCTTC
-	TRBD1	TRBV7-2	TRBJ1-6	CASSLTGSYSPLHF	TGTGCCAGCAGCTTGACAGGGTCTTATTCACCCCTCCACTTT
-	TRBD2	TRBV5-1	TRBJ2-5	CASSASLAAAQETQYF	TGCGCCAGCAGCGCCTCACTAGCGGCGGCACAAGAGACCCAGTACTTC
-	TRBD2	TRBV27	TRBJ2-1	CASRPLWTSGGGYEQFF	TGTGCCAGCAGACCTTTATGGACTAGCGGGGGGGGGTATGAGCAGTTCTTC
-	-	TRBV25-1	TRBJ2-1	CASSRGGGPYNEQFF	TGTGCCAGCAGTCGAGGGGGGGGGCCGTACAATGAGCAGTTCTTC
few	-	TRBV2	TRBJ1-6	CASRAGANSPLHF	TGTGCCAGCCGCGCAGGCGCCAATTCACCCCTCCACTTT
few	TRBD1	TRBV19	TRBJ2-2	CASNTAAGGTGELFF	TGTGCCAGTAACACGGCGGCAGGGGGCACCGGGGAGCTGTTTTTT
-	TRBD1	TRBV2	TRBJ2-7	CASSIDRDSSYEQYF	TGTGCCAGCAGTATCGATCGGGACAGCTCCTACGAGCAGTACTTC
few	-	TRBV5-1	TRBJ2-7	CASSLMDRRTEQYF	TGCGCCAGCAGCTTGATGGACAGACGGACCGAGCAGTACTTC
-	-	TRBV24-1	TRBJ2-1	CATSGPQGGPRGSYNEQFF	TGTGCCACCAGTGGGCCACAGGGGGGACCGCGGGGGTCCTACAATGAGCAGTTCTTC
-	TRBD1	TRBV5-6	TRBJ1-1	CASSPLVGQGSSQAFF	TGTGCCAGCAGCCCCTTAGTCGGACAGGGATCTTCCCAAGCTTTCTTT
-	TRBD1	TRBV27	TRBJ1-1	CASSLSGTEKNTEAFF	TGTGCCAGCAGTTTATCAGGGACAGAAAAGAACACTGAAGCTTTCTTT
-	TRBD1	TRBV7-9	TRBJ2-7	CASSLGTGGDNSYEQYF	TGTGCCAGCAGCCTCGGGACAGGGGGCGATAACTCCTACGAGCAGTACTTC
-	TRBD2	TRBV2	TRBJ2-5	CASSEAPERGGRRGTQYF	TGTGCCAGCAGTGAAGCGCCCGAGCGGGGGGGCCGGAGGGGGACCCAGTACTTC
-	-	TRBV5-6	TRBJ1-5	CASSLGVGVSNQPQHF	TGTGCCAGCAGCTTGGGAGTCGGGGTTAGCAATCAGCCCCAGCATTTT
-	-	TRBV4-3	TRBJ1-1	CASSQDLVNTEAFF	TGCGCCAGCAGCCAAGATCTTGTGAACACTGAAGCTTTCTTT
-	-	TRBV3-1/TRBV3-2	TRBJ1-5	CASSQDLPGYSNQPQHF	TGTGCCAGCAGCCAAGATCTTCCGGGGTATAGCAATCAGCCCCAGCATTTT
-	-	TRBV30	TRBJ1-3	CAWRMIRHGNTIYF	TGTGCCTGGAGAATGATCAGGCATGGAAACACCATATATTTT
many	-	TRBV21-1	TRBJ1-3	CASSKSRDRRGRNTIYF	TGTGCCAGCAGCAAAAGCCGGGACAGGCGGGGACGAAACACCATATATTTT
-	TRBD2	TRBV19	TRBJ2-3	CASTRASGSTDTQYF	TGTGCCAGTACCCGAGCTAGCGGAAGCACAGATACGCAGTATTTT
-	TRBD1	TRBV6-6	TRBJ1-6	CASSSHDRGLSSPLHF	TGTGCCAGCAGTTCACACGACAGGGGGCTGTCGTCACCCCTCCACTTT
-	-	TRBV5-1	TRBJ1-3	CASSQRTDSSGNTIYF	TGCGCCAGCAGCCAACGGACGGACAGCTCTGGAAACACCATATATTTT
-	TRBD2	TRBV7-9	TRBJ2-5	CASSLPGLAGIQETQYF	TGTGCCAGCAGCTTACCTGGACTAGCGGGGATCCAAGAGACCCAGTACTTC
few	-	TRBV7-9	TRBJ1-5	CASSLSPGGSNQPQHF	TGTGCCAGCAGCTTATCGCCTGGAGGAAGCAATCAGCCCCAGCATTTT
-	-	TRBV5-1	TRBJ1-2	CASSETGRYGYTF	TGCGCCAGCAGCGAGACAGGACGCTATGGCTACACCTTC
-	-	TRBV7-2	TRBJ1-2	CASSQQLTYGYTF	TGTGCCAGCAGCCAACAGCTAACCTATGGCTACACCTTC
-	-	TRBV3-1/TRBV3-2	TRBJ2-5	CASSSTSWETQYF	TGTGCCAGCAGCTCCACTAGCTGGGAGACCCAGTACTTC
-	TRBD2	TRBV5-1	TRBJ2-3	CASSIIAGGVTDTQYF	TGCGCCAGCAGTATCATAGCGGGGGGGGTCACAGATACGCAGTATTTT
-	-	TRBV2	TRBJ1-4	CASNRGTTNEKLFF	TGTGCCTCGAACCGGGGTACAACTAATGAAAAACTGTTTTTT
-	TRBD1	TRBV5-1	TRBJ1-1	CASSNKQGGSSEAFF	TGCGCCAGCAGCAATAAACAGGGGGGTAGCTCTGAAGCTTTCTTT
-	TRBD1	TRBV10-2	TRBJ1-1	CASSESTRGGVGRNTEAFF	TGCGCCAGCAGTGAGTCGACTCGAGGGGGCGTTGGTCGGAACACTGAAGCTTTCTTT
few	-	TRBV11-1	TRBJ2-5	CASSSISGQETQYF	TGTGCCAGCAGCTCGATTTCAGGGCAAGAGACCCAGTACTTC
few	TRBD1	TRBV9	TRBJ2-1	CASSARTGVNEQFF	TGTGCCAGCAGCGCTAGGACAGGGGTAAATGAGCAGTTCTTC
-	TRBD2	TRBV5-1	TRBJ2-1	CASKSSGGSYNEQFF	TGCGCCAGCAAATCGAGCGGGGGGTCCTACAATGAGCAGTTCTTC
-	-	TRBV6-5	TRBJ1-3	CASEQGNTIYF	TGTGCCAGCGAACAGGGAAACACCATATATTTT
few	TRBD1	TRBV10-2	TRBJ1-5	CASRQGAGNQPQHF	TGCGCCAGCAGACAGGGGGCGGGCAATCAGCCCCAGCATTTT
once	-	TRBV9	TRBJ1-1	CASSVARRGTEAFF	TGTGCCAGCAGCGTAGCTAGGAGGGGAACTGAAGCTTTCTTT
-	-	TRBV7-9	TRBJ2-5	CASSPTGPQETQYF	TGTGCCAGCAGCCCGACAGGTCCACAAGAGACCCAGTACTTC
-	TRBD1	TRBV19	TRBJ1-6	CASSIAPGQGDSPLHF	TGTGCCAGTAGTATAGCCCCGGGACAGGGAGATTCACCCCTCCACTTT
-	-	TRBV4-2	TRBJ1-4	CASSPKDDRFRNEKLFF	TGTGCCAGCAGCCCCAAGGATGACAGGTTTCGTAATGAAAAACTGTTTTTT
-	-	TRBV21-1	TRBJ2-5	CASSKERHRDRGGETQYF	TGTGCCAGCAGCAAAGAGCGGCACCGGGACAGGGGAGGAGAGACCCAGTACTTC
-	-	TRBV10-1	TRBJ1-3	CASSESGASGNTIYF	TGCGCCAGCAGTGAGTCGGGGGCCTCTGGAAACACCATATATTTT
-	TRBD2	TRBV19	TRBJ2-2	CASIFSGGATGELFF	TGTGCCAGTATATTCAGCGGGGGGGCCACCGGGGAGCTGTTTTTT
once	TRBD2	TRBV5-1	TRBJ2-1	CASSPRIAGGPGEQFF	TGCGCCAGCAGCCCCAGAATAGCGGGGGGGCCCGGTGAGCAGTTCTTC